The clone carrying this T cell receptor beta chain is deemed large (0.1 to 1%). The CDR3 contains 13 residues. Trimming removed 3 bases at V and 8 bases at J, with 10 bases between. Germline-derived CDR1 and CDR2 are LNHNV and YYDKDF (reference sequence). This sample stems from a study of OX40 agonist ivuxolimab in advanced cancers. The table came from immunoSEQ multiplex PCR; TCRdb's copy has only in-frame clones and leaves some out. The data show roughly 15,000 clones, with about 81% seen just once and 35% to 45% held by the top ten. The chain employs TRBV15 and TRBJ1-4, with D possibly TRBD1 on 5 matching bases. This clonotype was obtained from an adult with an advanced solid tumor such as melanoma, head and neck, liver or kidney cancer. The sample was CD4+ or CD8+ T cells sorted from blood, taken in a trial of the OX40 agonist ivuxolimab. CDR3 sequence (DNA): TGTGCCACCAGCAGGTGGGGCGGGGAAAAACTGTTTTTT. Translating gives CATSRWGGEKLFF.